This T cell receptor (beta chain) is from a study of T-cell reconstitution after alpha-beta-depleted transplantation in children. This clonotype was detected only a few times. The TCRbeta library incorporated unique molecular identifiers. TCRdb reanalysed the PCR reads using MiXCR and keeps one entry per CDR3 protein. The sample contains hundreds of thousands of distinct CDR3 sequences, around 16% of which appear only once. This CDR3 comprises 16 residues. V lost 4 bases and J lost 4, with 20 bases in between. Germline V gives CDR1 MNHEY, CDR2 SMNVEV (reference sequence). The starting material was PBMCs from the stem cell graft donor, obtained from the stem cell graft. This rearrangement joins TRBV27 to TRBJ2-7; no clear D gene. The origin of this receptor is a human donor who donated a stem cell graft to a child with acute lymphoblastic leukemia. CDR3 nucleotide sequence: TGTGCCAGCAGTTGGAGTTACTCCCGCGGCCGGTACGAGCAGTACTTC. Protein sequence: CASSWSYSRGRYEQYF.